The clone carrying this T cell receptor beta chain was observed a handful of times. Produced via immunoSEQ multiplex PCR; TCRdb's table is partial and in-frame only. The profile shows about 160,000 clones, approximately 91% of them singletons. This entry belongs to a study of cytotoxic CD8 clonotypes in ibrutinib-treated CLL. This CDR3 has 12 amino acids. Germline lookup yields CDR1 MDHEN and CDR2 SYDVKM. Trimming took 6 bases from V and 2 from J, leaving 5 bases between them. This clonotype was obtained from a human donor with chronic lymphocytic leukemia. This chain uses TRBV28 with TRBJ1-5; D not resolved. Material: PBMCs, obtained at disease progression, from a patient treated with ibrutinib. The CDR3 protein is CASRVGNQPQHF. CDR3 in DNA: TGTGCCAGCAGGGTAGGCAATCAGCCCCAGCATTTT.